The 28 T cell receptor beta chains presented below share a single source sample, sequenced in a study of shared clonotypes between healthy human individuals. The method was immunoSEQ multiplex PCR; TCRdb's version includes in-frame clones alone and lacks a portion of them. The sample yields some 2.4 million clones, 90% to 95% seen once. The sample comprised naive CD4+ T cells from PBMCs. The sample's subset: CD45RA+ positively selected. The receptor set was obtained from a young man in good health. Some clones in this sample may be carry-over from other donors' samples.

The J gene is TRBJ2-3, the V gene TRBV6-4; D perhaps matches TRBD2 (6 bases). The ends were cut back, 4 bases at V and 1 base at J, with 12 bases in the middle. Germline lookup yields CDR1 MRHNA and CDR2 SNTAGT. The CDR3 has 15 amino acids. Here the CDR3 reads CASSVGDSRTDTQYF. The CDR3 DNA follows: TGTGCCAGCAGTGTGGGGGACTCCCGCACAGATACGCAGTATTTT.

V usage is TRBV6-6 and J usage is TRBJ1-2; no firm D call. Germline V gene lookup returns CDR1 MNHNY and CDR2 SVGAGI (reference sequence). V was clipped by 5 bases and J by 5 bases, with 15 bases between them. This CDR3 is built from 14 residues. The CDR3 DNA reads TGTGCCAGCAGTACGGGTACCGGGCCATATGGCTACACCTTC. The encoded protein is CASSTGTGPYGYTF.

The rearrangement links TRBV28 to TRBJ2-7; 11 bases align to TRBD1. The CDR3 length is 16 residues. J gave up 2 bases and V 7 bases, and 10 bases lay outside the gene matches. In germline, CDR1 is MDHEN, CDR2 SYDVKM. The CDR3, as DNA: TGTGCCAGCACCTTAGGCGGGACAGGGGGTGCCTACGAGCAGTACTTC. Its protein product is CASTLGGTGGAYEQYF.

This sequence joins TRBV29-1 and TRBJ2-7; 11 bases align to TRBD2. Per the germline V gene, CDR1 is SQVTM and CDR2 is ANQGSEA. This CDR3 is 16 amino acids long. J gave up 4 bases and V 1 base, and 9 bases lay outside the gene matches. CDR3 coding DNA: TGCAGCGTTGAAGGAACTAGCGGGAGTGTTTCTTACGAGCAGTACTTC. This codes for CSVEGTSGSVSYEQYF.

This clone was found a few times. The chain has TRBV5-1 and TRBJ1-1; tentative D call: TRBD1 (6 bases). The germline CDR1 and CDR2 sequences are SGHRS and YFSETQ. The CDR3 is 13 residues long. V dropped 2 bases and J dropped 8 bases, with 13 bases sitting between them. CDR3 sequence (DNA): TGCGCCAGCAGCTTTACAGGGCGTCTGGAAGCTTTCTTT. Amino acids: CASSFTGRLEAFF.

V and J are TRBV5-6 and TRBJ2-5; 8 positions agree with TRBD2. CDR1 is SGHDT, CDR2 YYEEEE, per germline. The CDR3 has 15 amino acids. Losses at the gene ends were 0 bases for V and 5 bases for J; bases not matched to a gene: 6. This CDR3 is CASSLASAGGETQYF. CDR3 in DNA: TGTGCCAGCAGCTTGGCTTCGGCGGGAGGTGAGACCCAGTACTTC. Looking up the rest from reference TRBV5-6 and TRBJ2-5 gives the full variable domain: DAGVTQSPTHLIKTRGQQVTLRCSPKSGHDTVSWYQQALGQGPQFIFQYYEEEERQRGNFPDRFSGHQFPNYSSELNVNALLLGDSALYLCASSLASAGGETQYFGPGTRLLVL.

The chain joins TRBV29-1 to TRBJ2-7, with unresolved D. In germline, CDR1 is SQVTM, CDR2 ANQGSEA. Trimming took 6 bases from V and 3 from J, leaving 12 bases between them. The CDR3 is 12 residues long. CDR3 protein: CSVRIHSYEQYF. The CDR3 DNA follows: TGCAGCGTCAGAATTCATAGCTACGAGCAGTACTTC.

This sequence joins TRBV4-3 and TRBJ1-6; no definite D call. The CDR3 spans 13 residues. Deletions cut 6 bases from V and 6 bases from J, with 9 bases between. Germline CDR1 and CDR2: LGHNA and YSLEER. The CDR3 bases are TGCGCCAGCAGGAGGGAGTTTAATTCACCCCTCCACTTT. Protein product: CASRREFNSPLHF.

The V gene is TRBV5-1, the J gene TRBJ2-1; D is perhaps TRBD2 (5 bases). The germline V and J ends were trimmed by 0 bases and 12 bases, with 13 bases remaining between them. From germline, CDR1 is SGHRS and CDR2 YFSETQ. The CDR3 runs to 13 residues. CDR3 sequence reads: CASSLGQTEGQFF. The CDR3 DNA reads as TGCGCCAGCAGCTTGGGACAAACAGAGGGGCAGTTCTTC.

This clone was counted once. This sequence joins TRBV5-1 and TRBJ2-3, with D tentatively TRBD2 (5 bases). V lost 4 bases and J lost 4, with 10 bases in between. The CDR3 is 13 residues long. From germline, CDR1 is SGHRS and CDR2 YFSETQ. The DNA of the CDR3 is TGCGCCAGCAGCGGGCTAGCATCAGATACGCAGTATTTT. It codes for CASSGLASDTQYF.

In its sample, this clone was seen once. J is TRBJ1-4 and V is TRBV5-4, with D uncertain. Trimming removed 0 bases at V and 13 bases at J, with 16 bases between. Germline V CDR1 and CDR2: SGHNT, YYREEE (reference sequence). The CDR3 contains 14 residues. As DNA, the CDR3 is TGTGCCAGCAGCTTGGAAGGTGGGATGAGCGGACTGTTTTTT. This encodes CASSLEGGMSGLFF.

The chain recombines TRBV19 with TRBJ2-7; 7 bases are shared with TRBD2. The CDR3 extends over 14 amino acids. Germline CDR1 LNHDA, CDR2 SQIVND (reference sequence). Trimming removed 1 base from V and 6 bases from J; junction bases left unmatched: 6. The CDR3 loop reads CASSIGGGTGEQYF. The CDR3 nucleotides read TGTGCCAGTAGTATAGGGGGGGGAACCGGCGAGCAGTACTTC.

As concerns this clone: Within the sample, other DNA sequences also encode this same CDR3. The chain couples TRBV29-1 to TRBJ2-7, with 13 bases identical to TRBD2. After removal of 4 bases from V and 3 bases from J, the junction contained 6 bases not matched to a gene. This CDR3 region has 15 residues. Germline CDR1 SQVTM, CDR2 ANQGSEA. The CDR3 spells CSVGLAGGSSYEQYF. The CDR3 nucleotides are TGCAGCGTTGGACTAGCGGGAGGCTCTAGCTACGAGCAGTACTTC.

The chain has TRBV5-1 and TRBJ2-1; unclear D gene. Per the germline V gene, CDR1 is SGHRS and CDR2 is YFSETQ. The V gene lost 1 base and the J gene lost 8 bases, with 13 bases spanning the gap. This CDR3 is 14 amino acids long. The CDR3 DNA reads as TGCGCCAGCAGCTTGCGGCTCCGGATCGATGAGCAGTTCTTC. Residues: CASSLRLRIDEQFF. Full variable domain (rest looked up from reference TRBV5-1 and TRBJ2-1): KAGVTQTPRYLIKTRGQQVTLSCSPISGHRSVSWYQQTPGQGLQFLFEYFSETQRNKGNFPGRFSGRQFSNSRSEMNVSTLELGDSALYLCASSLRLRIDEQFFGPGTRLTVL.

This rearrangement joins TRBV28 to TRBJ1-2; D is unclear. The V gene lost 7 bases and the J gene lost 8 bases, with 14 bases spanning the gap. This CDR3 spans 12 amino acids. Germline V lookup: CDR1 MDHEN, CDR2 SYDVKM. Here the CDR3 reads CASKYGLRGYTF. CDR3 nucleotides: TGTGCCAGCAAATATGGGCTTCGGGGCTACACCTTC.

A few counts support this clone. The CDR3 nucleotides are TGTGCCATCAGTGAAGGAGCCTCGTCCACTGAAGCTTTCTTT. Its translation: CAISEGASSTEAFF. This chain joins TRBV10-3 and TRBJ1-1; D not resolved. CDR1 is ENHRY, CDR2 SYGVKD, per germline. Trimming took 3 bases from V and 4 from J, leaving 12 bases between them. The CDR3 totals 14 residues.

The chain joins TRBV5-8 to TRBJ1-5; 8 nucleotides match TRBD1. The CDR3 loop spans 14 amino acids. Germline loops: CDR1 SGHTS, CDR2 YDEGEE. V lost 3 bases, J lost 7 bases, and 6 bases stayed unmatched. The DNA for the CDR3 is TGTGCCAGCAGCTACGGACAGGGTGAGCAGCCCCAGCATTTT. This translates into CASSYGQGEQPQHF. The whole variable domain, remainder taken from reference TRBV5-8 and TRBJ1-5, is EAGVTQSPTHLIKTRGQQATLRCSPISGHTSVYWYQQALGLGLQFLLWYDEGEERNRGNFPPRFSGRQFPNYSSELNVNALELEDSALYLCASSYGQGEQPQHFGDGTRLSIL.

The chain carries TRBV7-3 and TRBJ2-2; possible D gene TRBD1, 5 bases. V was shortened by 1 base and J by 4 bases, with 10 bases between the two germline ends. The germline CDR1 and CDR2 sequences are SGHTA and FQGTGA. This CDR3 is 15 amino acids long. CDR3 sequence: CASSLKGATTGELFF. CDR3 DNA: TGTGCCAGCAGCTTAAAAGGGGCTACCACCGGGGAGCTGTTTTTT.

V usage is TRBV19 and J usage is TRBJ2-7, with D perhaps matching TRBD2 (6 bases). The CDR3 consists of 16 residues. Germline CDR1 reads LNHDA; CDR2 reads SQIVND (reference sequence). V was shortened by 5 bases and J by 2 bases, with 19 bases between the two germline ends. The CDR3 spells CASSPVGTRTPYEQYF. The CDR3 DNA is TGTGCCAGTAGTCCCGTCGGGACTCGAACCCCCTACGAGCAGTACTTC.

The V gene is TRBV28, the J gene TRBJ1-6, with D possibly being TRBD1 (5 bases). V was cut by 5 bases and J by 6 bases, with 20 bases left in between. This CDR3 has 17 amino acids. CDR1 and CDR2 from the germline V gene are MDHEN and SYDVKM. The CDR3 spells CASSSQGRLTGNSPLHF. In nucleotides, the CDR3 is TGTGCCAGCAGTAGTCAGGGACGCTTGACTGGTAATTCACCCCTCCACTTT.

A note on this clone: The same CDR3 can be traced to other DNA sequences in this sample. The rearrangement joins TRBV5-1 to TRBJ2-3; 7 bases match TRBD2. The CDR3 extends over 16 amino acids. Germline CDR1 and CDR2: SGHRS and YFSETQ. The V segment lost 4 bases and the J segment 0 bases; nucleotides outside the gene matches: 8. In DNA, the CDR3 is TGCGCCAGCAGCCTCCCTAGCGGCCTAAGCACAGATACGCAGTATTTT. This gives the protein CASSLPSGLSTDTQYF. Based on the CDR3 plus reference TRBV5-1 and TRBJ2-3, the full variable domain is KAGVTQTPRYLIKTRGQQVTLSCSPISGHRSVSWYQQTPGQGLQFLFEYFSETQRNKGNFPGRFSGRQFSNSRSEMNVSTLELGDSALYLCASSLPSGLSTDTQYFGPGTRLTVL.

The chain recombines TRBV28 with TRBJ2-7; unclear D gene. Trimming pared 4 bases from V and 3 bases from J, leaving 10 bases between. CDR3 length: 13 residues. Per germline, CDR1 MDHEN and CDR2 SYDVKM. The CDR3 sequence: CASSWNRDYEQYF. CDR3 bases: TGTGCCAGCAGTTGGAACAGAGACTACGAGCAGTACTTC.

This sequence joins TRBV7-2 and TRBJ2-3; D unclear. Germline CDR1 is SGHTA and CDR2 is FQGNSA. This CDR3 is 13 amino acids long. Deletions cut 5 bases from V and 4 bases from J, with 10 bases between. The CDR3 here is CASSTPRADTQYF. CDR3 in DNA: TGTGCCAGCAGCACCCCCCGGGCAGATACGCAGTATTTT.

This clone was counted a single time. As DNA, the CDR3 is TGTGCCAGCAGCTTAGGGTCTGCGGGGGCGAGCTACGAGCAGTACTTC. As protein: CASSLGSAGASYEQYF. This chain joins TRBV7-2 and TRBJ2-7; tentative D call: TRBD2 (7 bases). This CDR3 spans 16 amino acids. The germline V gene encodes CDR1 SGHTA and CDR2 FQGNSA. V was trimmed by 1 base and J by 3 bases, leaving 16 bases between them. The whole variable domain, filled in from reference TRBV7-2 and TRBJ2-7, reads GAGVSQSPSNKVTEKGKDVELRCDPISGHTALYWYRQSLGQGLEFLIYFQGNSAPDKSGLPSDRFSAERTGGSVSTLTIQRTQQEDSAVYLCASSLGSAGASYEQYFGPGTRLTVT.

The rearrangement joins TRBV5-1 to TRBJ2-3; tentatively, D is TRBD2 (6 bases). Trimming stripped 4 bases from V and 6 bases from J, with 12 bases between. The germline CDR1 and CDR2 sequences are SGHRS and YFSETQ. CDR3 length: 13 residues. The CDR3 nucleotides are TGCGCCAGCAGCGCGGGATTATTGGATACGCAGTATTTT. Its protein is CASSAGLLDTQYF. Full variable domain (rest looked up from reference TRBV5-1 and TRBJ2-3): KAGVTQTPRYLIKTRGQQVTLSCSPISGHRSVSWYQQTPGQGLQFLFEYFSETQRNKGNFPGRFSGRQFSNSRSEMNVSTLELGDSALYLCASSAGLLDTQYFGPGTRLTVL.

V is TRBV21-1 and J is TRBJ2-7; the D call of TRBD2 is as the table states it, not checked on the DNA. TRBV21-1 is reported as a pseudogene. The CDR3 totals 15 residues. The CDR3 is CASSKRESGSYEQYF. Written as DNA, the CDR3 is TGTGCCAGCAGCAAAAGGGAGTCGGGCTCCTACGAGCAGTACTTC.

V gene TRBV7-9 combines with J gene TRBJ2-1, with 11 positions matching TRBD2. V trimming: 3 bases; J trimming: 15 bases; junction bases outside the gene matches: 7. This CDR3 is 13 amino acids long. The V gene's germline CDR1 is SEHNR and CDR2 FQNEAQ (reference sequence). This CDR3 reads CASSLGLAEWGFF. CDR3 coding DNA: TGTGCCAGCAGCTTGGGACTAGCGGAATGGGGGTTCTTC.

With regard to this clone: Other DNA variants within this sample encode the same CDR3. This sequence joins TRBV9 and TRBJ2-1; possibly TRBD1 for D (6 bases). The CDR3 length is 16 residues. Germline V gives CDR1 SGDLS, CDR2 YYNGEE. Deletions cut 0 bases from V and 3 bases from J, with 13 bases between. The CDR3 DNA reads TGTGCCAGCAGCGTAGTAGGGGGTACGAGCTACAATGAGCAGTTCTTC. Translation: CASSVVGGTSYNEQFF.